A single sample gave rise to the 2 T cell receptor beta chains below, sequenced in a study of T cells in Graves' hyperthyroidism and ophthalmopathy. Researchers took RNA transcripts and amplified the TCR beta CDR3 regions from them. HTBI primers were the set used in a first-round RT-PCR of the TCR CDR3. TCRdb fed the multiplex PCR reads into MiXCR, producing one record per CDR3 protein. The table shows 200,000 to 250,000 distinct CDR3 sequences, with about 15% occurring only once. The sample comprised blood. These receptors originate from a middle-aged man with Graves' hyperthyroidism.

This clonotype was counted a few times. This sequence joins TRBV18 and TRBJ2-2; D might be TRBD1 (6 bases). V lost 8 bases to trimming and J lost 0 bases, with 10 bases between them. Per germline, CDR1 KGHSH and CDR2 LQKENI. This CDR3 is 14 amino acids long. CDR3 sequence (DNA): TGTGCCAGCCGGACAGAAACGAACACCGGGGAGCTGTTTTTT. This codes for CASRTETNTGELFF.

This rearrangement joins TRBV20-1 to TRBJ2-7; 8 nucleotides line up with TRBD2. Germline V gives CDR1 DFQATT, CDR2 SNEGSKA (reference sequence). The junction had 11 bases not matched to a gene; V was cut back by 6 bases and J by 4 bases. The CDR3 extends over 14 amino acids. CDR3: CSANPSGGGYEQYF. DNA for the CDR3: TGCAGTGCCAACCCCTCGGGAGGGGGGTACGAGCAGTACTTC.